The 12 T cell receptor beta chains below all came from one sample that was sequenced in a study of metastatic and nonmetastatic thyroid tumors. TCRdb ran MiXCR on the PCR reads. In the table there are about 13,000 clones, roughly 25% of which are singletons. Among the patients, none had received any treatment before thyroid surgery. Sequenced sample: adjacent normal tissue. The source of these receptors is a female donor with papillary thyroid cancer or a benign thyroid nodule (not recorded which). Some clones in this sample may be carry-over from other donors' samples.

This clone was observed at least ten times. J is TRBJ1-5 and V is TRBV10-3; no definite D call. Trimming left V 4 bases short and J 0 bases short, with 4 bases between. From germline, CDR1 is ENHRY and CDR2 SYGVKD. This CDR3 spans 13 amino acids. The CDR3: CAISGDSNQPQHF. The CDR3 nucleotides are TGTGCCATCAGTGGCGATAGCAATCAGCCCCAGCATTTT.

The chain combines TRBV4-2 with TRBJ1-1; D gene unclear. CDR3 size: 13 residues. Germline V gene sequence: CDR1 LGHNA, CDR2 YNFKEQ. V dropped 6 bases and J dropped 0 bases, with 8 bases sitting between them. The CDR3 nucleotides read TGTGCCAGCAGGGAGAGAGTGAACACTGAAGCTTTCTTT. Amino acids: CASRERVNTEAFF.

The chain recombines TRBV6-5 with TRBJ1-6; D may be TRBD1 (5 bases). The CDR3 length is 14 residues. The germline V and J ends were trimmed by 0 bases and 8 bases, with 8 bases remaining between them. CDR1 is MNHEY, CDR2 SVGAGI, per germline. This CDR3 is CASSYSRGDSPLHF. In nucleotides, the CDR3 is TGTGCCAGCAGTTACTCGCGGGGGGATTCACCCCTCCACTTT.

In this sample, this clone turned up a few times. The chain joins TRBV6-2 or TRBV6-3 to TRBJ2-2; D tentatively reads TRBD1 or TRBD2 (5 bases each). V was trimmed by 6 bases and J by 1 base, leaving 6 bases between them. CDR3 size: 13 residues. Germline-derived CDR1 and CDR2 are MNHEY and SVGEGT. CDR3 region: CASRRGNTGELFF. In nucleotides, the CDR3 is TGTGCCAGCAGGAGGGGGAACACCGGGGAGCTGTTTTTT.

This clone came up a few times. Here the CDR3 reads CASSYSGGSYEQYF. The CDR3 nucleotides are TGTGCCAGCAGTTACTCGGGAGGGTCCTACGAGCAGTACTTC. This rearrangement joins TRBV6-2 or TRBV6-3 to TRBJ2-7; 7 nucleotides agree with TRBD2. V dropped 0 bases and J dropped 1; count of bases not matched to a gene: 0. CDR3 size: 14 residues. The V gene's germline CDR1 is MNHEY and CDR2 SVGEGT.

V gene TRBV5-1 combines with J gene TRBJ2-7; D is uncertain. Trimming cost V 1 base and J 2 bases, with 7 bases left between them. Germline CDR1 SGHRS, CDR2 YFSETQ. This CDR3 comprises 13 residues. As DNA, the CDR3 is TGCGCCAGCAGCTTGATGGATGCCTACGAGCAGTACTTC. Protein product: CASSLMDAYEQYF.

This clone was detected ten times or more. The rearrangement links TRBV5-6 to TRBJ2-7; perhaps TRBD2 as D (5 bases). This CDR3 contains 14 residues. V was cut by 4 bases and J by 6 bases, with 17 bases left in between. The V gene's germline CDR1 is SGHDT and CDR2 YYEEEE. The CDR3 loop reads CASSPGPGTTEQYF. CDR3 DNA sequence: TGTGCCAGCAGCCCCGGACCGGGAACGACCGAGCAGTACTTC.

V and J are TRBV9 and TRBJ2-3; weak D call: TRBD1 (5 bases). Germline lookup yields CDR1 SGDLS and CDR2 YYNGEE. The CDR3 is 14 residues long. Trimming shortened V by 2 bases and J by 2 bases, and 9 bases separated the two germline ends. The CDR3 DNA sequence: TGTGCCAGCAGCGTCAGGGCCCACACAGATACGCAGTATTTT. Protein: CASSVRAHTDTQYF. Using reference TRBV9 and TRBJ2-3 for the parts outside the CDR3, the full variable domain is DSGVTQTPKHLITATGQRVTLRCSPRSGDLSVYWYQQSLDQGLQFLIQYYNGEERAKGNILERFSAQQFPDLHSELNLSSLELGDSALYFCASSVRAHTDTQYFGPGTRLTVL.

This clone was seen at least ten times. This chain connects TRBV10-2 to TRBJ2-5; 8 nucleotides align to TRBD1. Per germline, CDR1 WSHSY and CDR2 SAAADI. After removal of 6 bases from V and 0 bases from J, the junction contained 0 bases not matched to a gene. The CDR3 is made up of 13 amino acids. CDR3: CASRDRDQETQYF. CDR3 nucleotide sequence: TGCGCCAGCAGGGACAGGGACCAAGAGACCCAGTACTTC.

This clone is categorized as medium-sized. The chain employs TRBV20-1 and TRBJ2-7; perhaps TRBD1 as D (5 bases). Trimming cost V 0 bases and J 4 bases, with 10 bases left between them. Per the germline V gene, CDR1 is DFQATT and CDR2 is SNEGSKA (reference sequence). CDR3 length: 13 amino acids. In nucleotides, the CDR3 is TGCAGTGCTAGAGAATCCAGGGCATACGAGCAGTACTTC. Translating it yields CSARESRAYEQYF.

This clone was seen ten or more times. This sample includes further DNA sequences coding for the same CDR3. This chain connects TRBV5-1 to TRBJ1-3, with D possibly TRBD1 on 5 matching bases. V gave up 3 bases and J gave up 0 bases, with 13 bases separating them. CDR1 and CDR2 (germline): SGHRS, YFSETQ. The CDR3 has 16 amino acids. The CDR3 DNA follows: TGCGCCAGCAGCTGGGGGGACGGGCGCTCTGGAAACACCATATATTTT. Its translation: CASSWGDGRSGNTIYF.

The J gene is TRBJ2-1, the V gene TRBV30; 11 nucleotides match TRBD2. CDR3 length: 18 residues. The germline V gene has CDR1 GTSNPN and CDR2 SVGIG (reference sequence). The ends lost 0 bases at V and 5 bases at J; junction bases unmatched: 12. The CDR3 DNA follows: TGTGCCTGGAGTGTATGTCTCCCTACTAGCGGGAGAGACAATGAGCAGTTCTTC. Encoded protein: CAWSVCLPTSGRDNEQFF.